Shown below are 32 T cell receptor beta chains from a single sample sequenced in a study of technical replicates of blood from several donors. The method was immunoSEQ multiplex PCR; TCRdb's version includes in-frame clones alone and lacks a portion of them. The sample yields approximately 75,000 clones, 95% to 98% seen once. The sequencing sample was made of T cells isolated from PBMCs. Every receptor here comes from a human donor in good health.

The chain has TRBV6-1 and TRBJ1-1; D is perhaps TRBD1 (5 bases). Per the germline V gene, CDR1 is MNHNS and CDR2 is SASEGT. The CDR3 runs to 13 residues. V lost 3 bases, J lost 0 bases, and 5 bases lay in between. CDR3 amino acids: CASSETVNTEAFF. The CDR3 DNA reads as TGTGCCAGCAGTGAGACAGTGAACACTGAAGCTTTCTTT.

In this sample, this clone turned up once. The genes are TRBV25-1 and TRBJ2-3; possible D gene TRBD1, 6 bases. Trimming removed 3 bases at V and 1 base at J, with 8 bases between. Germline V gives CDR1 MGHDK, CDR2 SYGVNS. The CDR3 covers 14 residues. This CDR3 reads CASSEGHRTDTQYF. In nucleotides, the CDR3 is TGTGCCAGCAGTGAGGGACACCGCACAGATACGCAGTATTTT.

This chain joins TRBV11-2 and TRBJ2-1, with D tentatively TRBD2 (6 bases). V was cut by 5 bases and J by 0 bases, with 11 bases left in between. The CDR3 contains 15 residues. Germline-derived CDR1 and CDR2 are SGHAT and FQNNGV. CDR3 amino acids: CASSPEAGSYNEQFF. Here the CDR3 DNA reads TGTGCCAGCAGCCCGGAAGCGGGCTCCTACAATGAGCAGTTCTTC. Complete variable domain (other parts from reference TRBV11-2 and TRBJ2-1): EAGVAQSPRYKIIEKRQSVAFWCNPISGHATLYWYQQILGQGPKLLIQFQNNGVVDDSQLPKDRFSAERLKGVDSTLKIQPAKLEDSAVYLCASSPEAGSYNEQFFGPGTRLTVL.

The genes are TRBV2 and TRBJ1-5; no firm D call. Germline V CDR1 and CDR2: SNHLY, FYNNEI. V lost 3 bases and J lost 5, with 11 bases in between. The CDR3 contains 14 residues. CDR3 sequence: CASSEVAEDQPQHF. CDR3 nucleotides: TGTGCCAGCAGTGAGGTGGCAGAAGATCAGCCCCAGCATTTT.

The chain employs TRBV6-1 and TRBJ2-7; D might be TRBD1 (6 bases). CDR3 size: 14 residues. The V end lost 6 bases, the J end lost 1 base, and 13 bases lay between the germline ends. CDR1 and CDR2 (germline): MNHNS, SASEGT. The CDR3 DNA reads TGTGCCAGCAGAAAGACAGGAGATTCCTACGAGCAGTACTTC. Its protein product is CASRKTGDSYEQYF.

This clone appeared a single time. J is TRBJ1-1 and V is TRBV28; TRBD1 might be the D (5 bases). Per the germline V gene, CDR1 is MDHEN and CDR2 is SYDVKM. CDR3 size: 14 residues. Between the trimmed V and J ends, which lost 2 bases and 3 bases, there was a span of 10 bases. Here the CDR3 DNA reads TGTGCCAGCAGTTTAGGAGGGGATTACACTGAAGCTTTCTTT. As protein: CASSLGGDYTEAFF.

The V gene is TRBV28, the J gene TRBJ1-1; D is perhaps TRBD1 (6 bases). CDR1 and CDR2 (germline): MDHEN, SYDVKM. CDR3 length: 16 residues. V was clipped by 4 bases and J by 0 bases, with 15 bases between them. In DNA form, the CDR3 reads TGTGCCAGCAGTTCACCTCATACAGGGTTGAACACTGAAGCTTTCTTT. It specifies CASSSPHTGLNTEAFF.

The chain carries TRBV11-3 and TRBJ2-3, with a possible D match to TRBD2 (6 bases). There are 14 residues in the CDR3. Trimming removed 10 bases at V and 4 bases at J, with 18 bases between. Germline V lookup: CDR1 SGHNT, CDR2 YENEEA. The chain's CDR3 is CATTPGGDSDTQYF. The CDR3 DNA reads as TGTGCCACGACGCCTGGCGGGGATTCAGATACGCAGTATTTT.

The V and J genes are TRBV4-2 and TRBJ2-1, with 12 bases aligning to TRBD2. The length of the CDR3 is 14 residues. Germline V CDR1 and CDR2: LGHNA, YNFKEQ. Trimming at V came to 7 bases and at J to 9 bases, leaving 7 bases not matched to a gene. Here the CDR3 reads CASTTGLAGGEQFF. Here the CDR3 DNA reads TGTGCCAGCACCACGGGACTAGCGGGTGGTGAGCAGTTCTTC.

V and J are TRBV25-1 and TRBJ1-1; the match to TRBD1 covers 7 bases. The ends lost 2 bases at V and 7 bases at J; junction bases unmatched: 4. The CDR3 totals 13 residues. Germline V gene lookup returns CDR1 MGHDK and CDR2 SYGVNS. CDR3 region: CASSEGTANEAFF. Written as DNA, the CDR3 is TGTGCCAGCAGTGAAGGGACAGCGAATGAAGCTTTCTTT.

The CDR3 bases are TGTGCCACCAGCGCGCGGGGACTAGCGGGAGTTTACAATGAGCAGTTCTTC. Its protein product is CATSARGLAGVYNEQFF. The rearrangement joins TRBV15 to TRBJ2-1, with TRBD2 matching 14 bases. Trimming removed 5 bases from V and 4 bases from J; junction bases left unmatched: 7. CDR1 and CDR2 from the germline V gene are LNHNV and YYDKDF (reference sequence). The CDR3 length is 17 residues.

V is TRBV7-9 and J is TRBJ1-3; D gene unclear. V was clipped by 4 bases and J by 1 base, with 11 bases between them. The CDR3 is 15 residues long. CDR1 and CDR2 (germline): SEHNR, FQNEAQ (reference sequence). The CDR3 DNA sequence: TGTGCCAGCAGCTCCCAAGGAGGGTCTGGAAACACCATATATTTT. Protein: CASSSQGGSGNTIYF. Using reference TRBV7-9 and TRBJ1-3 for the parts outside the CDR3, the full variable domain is DTGVSQNPRHKITKRGQNVTFRCDPISEHNRLYWYRQTLGQGPEFLTYFQNEAQLEKSRLLSDRFSAERPKGSFSTLEIQRTEQGDSAMYLCASSSQGGSGNTIYFGEGSWLTVV.

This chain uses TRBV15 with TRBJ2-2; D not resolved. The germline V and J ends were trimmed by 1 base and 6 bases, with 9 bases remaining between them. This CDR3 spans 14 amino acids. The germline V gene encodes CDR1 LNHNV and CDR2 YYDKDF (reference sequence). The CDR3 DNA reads TGTGCCACCAGCAGAGTCGATAGCCCCGGGGAGCTGTTTTTT. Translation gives CATSRVDSPGELFF.

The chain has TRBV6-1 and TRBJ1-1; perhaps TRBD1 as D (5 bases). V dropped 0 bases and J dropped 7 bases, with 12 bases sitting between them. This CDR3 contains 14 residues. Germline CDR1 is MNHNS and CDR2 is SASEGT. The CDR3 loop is CASSEARGSDEAFF. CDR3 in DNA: TGTGCCAGCAGTGAAGCGCGGGGCTCAGATGAAGCTTTCTTT.

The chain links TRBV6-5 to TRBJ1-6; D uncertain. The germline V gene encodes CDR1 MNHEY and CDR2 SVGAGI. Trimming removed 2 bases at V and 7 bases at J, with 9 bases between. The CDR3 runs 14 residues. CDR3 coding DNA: TGTGCCAGCAGTTACAGCCGGTACAATTCACCCCTCCACTTT. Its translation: CASSYSRYNSPLHF.

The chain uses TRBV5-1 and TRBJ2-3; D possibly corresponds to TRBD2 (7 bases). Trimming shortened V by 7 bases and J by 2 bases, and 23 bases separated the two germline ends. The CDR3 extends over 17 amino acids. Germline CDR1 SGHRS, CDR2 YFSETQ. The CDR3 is CASSPGGQLLSTDTQYF. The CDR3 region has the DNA TGCGCCAGCTCCCCGGGGGGCCAGCTCCTTTCCACAGATACGCAGTATTTT.

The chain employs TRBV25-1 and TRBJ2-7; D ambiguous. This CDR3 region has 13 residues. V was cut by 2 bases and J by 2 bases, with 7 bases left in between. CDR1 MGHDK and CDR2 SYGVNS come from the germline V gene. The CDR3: CASSEGLPYEQYF. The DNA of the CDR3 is TGTGCCAGCAGTGAAGGGCTTCCCTACGAGCAGTACTTC.

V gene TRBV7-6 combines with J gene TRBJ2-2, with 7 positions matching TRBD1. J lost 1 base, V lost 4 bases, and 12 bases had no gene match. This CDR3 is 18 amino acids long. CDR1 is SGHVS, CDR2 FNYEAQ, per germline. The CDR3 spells CASSSISGQVWNTGELFF. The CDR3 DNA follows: TGTGCCAGCAGCTCAATCTCTGGACAGGTTTGGAACACCGGGGAGCTGTTTTTT.

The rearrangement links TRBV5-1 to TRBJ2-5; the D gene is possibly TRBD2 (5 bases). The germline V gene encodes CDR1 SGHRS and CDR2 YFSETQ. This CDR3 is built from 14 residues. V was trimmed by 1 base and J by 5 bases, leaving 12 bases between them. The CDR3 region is CASSLLSGGETQYF. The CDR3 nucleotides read TGCGCCAGCAGCTTGTTAAGTGGCGGGGAGACCCAGTACTTC.

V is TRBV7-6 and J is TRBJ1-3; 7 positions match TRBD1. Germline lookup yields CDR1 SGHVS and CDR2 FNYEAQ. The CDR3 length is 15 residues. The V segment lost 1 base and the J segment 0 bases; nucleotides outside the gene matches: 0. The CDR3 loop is CASSLGQGSGNTIYF. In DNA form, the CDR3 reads TGTGCCAGCAGCTTAGGACAGGGCTCTGGAAACACCATATATTTT.

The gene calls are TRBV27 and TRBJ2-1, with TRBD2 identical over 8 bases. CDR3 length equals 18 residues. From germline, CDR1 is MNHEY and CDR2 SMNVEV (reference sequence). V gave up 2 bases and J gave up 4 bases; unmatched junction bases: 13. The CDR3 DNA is TGTGCCAGCAGTTTAGATCGATATACTAGCGGAGCGTACAATGAGCAGTTCTTC. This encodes CASSLDRYTSGAYNEQFF.

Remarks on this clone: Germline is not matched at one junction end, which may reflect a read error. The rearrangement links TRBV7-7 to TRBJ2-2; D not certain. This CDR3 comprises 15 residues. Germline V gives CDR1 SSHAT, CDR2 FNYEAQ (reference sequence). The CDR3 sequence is CASSLGRDRAGELFF. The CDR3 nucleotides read TGTGCTAGCAGCTTAGGACGAGACCGGGCCGGGGAGCTGTTTTTT.

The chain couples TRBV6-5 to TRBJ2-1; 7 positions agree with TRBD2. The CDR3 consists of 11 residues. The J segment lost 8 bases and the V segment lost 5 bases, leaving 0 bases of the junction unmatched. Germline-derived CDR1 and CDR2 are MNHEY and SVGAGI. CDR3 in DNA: TGTGCCAGCAGTCGGGGGGATGAGCAGTTCTTC. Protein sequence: CASSRGDEQFF.

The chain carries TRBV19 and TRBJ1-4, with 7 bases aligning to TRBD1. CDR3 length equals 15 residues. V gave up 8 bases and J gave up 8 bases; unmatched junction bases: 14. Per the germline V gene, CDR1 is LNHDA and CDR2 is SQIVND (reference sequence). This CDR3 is CASGEGGQRREKLFF. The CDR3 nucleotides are TGTGCCAGTGGAGAAGGGGGACAGAGGAGGGAAAAACTGTTTTTT.

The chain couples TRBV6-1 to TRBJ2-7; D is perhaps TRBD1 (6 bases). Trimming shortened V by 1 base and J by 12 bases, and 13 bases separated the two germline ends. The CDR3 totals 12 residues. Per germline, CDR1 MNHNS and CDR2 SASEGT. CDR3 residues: CASSEGSRGAYF. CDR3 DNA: TGTGCCAGCAGTGAAGGGTCCAGGGGTGCGTACTTC.

The CDR3 DNA reads as TGTGCCAGTAGTATCAACAGGGGCGCGGATCAGCCCCAGCATTTT. Protein: CASSINRGADQPQHF. The J gene is TRBJ1-5, the V gene TRBV19, with 7 bases lining up with TRBD1. The CDR3 sequence is 15 residues long. CDR1 and CDR2 from the germline V gene are LNHDA and SQIVND (reference sequence). After removal of 3 bases from V and 5 bases from J, the junction contained 7 bases not matched to a gene.

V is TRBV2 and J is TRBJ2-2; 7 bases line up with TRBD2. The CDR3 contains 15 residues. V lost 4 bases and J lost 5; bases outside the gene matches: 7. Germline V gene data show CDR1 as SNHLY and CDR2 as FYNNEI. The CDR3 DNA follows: TGTGCCAGCAGTGGCACCGGGAGGACGACCGGGGAGCTGTTTTTT. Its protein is CASSGTGRTTGELFF. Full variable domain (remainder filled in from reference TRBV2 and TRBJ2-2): EPEVTQTPSHQVTQMGQEVILRCVPISNHLYFYWYRQILGQKVEFLVSFYNNEISEKSEIFDDQFSVERPDGSNFTLKIRSTKLEDSAMYFCASSGTGRTTGELFFGEGSRLTVL.

CDR3 residues: CASSLPGTEQETQYF. The CDR3 DNA reads as TGCGCCAGCAGCTTGCCCGGGACAGAACAAGAGACCCAGTACTTC. The rearrangement joins TRBV5-1 to TRBJ2-5, with TRBD1 identical over 7 bases. The CDR3 loop spans 15 amino acids. Trimming cost V 1 base and J 2 bases; bases outside gene matches: 5. The V gene's germline CDR1 is SGHRS and CDR2 YFSETQ.

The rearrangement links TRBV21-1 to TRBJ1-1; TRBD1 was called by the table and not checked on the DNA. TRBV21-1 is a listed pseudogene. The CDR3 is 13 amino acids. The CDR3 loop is CASSSTGKGEAFF. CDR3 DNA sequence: TGTGCCAGCAGCAGCACAGGGAAAGGTGAAGCTTTCTTT.

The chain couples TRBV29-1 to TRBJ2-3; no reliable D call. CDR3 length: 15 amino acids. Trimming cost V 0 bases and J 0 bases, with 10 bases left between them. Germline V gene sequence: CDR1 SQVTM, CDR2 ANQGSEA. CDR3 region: CSVEDYQDSTDTQYF. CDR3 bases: TGCAGCGTTGAAGATTATCAGGATAGCACAGATACGCAGTATTTT.

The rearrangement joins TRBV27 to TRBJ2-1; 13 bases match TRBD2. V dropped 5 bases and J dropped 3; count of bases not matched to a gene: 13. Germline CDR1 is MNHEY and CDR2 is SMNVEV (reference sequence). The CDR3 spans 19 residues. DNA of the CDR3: TGTGCCAGCAGTCCAATCCCCGGGACTAGCGGGGCAAACTACAATGAGCAGTTCTTC. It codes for CASSPIPGTSGANYNEQFF.

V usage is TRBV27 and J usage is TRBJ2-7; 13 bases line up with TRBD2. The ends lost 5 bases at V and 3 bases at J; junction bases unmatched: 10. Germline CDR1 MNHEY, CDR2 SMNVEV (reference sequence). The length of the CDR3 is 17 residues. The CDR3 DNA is TGTGCCAGCAGTGCACGCCTGGGACTAGCGGGGAACTACGAGCAGTACTTC. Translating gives CASSARLGLAGNYEQYF.